The entry that follows covers one T cell receptor (beta chain) sequence. Its antigen is still unknown. The CDR3 covers 18 residues. The V gene lost 0 bases and the J gene lost 0 bases, with 15 bases spanning the gap. CDR1 is KGHDR, CDR2 SFDVKD, per germline. The data derive from a study of blood T cells in healthy people across ages. Overall study findings and caveats: Researchers judged that diversity estimates from one million T cells fell short of true values.

Combining a sample-barcoded 5' primer with a J-beta primer mix, a second PCR ran for roughly 6 to 12 cycles. Each CDR3 protein is one row after TCRdb ran MiXCR on the 5' RACE reads. This sample has over 1,200,000 distinct CDR3 sequences, with around 59% found just once. The chain is built from TRBV24-1 and TRBJ2-3, with D possibly TRBD2 on 6 matching bases. This receptor was identified in a man between 18 and 35 years old in good health. Material for sequencing was blood. The CDR3 sequence: CATSDLWGDGASTDTQYF. CDR3 coding DNA: TGTGCCACCAGTGATTTGTGGGGGGACGGTGCTAGCACAGATACGCAGTATTTT.